A single sample gave rise to the 2 T cell receptor beta chains below, sequenced in a study of PD-1 blockade in mismatch repair-deficient tumors (dated 2017 in TCRdb). Library creation used the immunoSEQ multiplex PCR assay. The table was pulled from immuneACCESS by TCRdb, which kept in-frame rearrangements only. Such tables lose some clones; where checked, under half of the loss comes from unresolved V genes, and the rest has no known cause. The sample table lists tens of thousands of clones, more than 70% of them with a count of one. The ten most abundant clones make up approximately 15% of the sample. Sequencing used peripheral blood, obtained 52 weeks after starting pembrolizumab. These receptors originate from an adult with mismatch repair-deficient cancer.

V gene TRBV27 combines with J gene TRBJ2-7; 10 positions match TRBD1. The junction had 2 bases not matched to a gene; V was cut back by 2 bases and J by 4 bases. The germline V gene encodes CDR1 MNHEY and CDR2 SMNVEV (reference sequence). The CDR3 loop spans 14 amino acids. CDR3 DNA sequence: TGTGCCAGCAGTTTAAGGGGACAGGGGTACGAGCAGTACTTC. It encodes CASSLRGQGYEQYF.

The V and J genes are TRBV15 and TRBJ2-1; D remains unclear. V dropped 8 bases and J dropped 7 bases, with 9 bases sitting between them. There are 11 residues in the CDR3. Germline lookup yields CDR1 LNHNV and CDR2 YYDKDF (reference sequence). The CDR3: CATDGPNEQFF. The DNA for the CDR3 is TGTGCCACCGATGGGCCAAATGAGCAGTTCTTC. The complete variable domain, with remaining parts taken from reference TRBV15 and TRBJ2-1, reads DAMVIQNPRYQVTQFGKPVTLSCSQTLNHNVMYWYQQKSSQAPKLLFHYYDKDFNNEADTPDNFQSRRPNTSFCFLDIRSPGLGDTAMYLCATDGPNEQFFGPGTRLTVL.